This TCR beta chain was found in a study of T cells in Graves' hyperthyroidism and ophthalmopathy. At the level of the study: Once the initial diagnosis was made, peripheral blood was obtained before any treatment. Study outcomes and limitations: Appearing also in blood were most of the thyroid clonotypes expanded above 0.001.

Clinical symptoms, serum thyroxine and TRAb, thyroid ultrasound and orbital computed tomography were used for the diagnoses. This clonotype was counted at least ten times. Its antigen is currently unknown. TCR beta CDR3 regions were amplified from RNA. Using the HTBI primer set, a first-round RT-PCR was run on the TCR CDR3. From the multiplex PCR reads, TCRdb called clonotypes with MiXCR, one entry per CDR3 protein. Of a few hundred thousand distinct CDR3 sequences listed, approximately 14% were seen once; the top ten hold about 7%. V lost 4 bases to trimming and J lost 6 bases; unmatched junction nucleotides: 7. CDR3 length equals 14 residues. Germline V gene data show CDR1 as MNHEY and CDR2 as SMNVEV (reference sequence).

The material sequenced was blood. This TCR was sampled from a woman between 25 and 40 years old with Graves' hyperthyroidism. The chain recombines TRBV27 with TRBJ2-7; 9 nucleotides align to TRBD1. CDR3 in amino acids: CASSSGTGFSEQYF. In DNA, the CDR3 is TGTGCCAGCAGTTCCGGGACAGGGTTTTCCGAGCAGTACTTC.